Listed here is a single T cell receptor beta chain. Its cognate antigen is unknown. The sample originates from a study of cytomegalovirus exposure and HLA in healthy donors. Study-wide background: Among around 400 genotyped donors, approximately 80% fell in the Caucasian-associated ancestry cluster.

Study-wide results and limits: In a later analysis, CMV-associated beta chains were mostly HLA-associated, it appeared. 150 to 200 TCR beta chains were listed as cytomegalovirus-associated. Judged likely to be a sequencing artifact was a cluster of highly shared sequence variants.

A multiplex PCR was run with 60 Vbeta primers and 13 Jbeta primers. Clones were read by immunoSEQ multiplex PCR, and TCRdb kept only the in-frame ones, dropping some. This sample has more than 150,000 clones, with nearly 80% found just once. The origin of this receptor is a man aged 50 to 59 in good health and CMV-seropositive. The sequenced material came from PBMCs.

The CDR3, as DNA: TGTGCCACCAGCCTGGGGGCGGGGGGGCCAGCCAAAAACATTCAGTACTTC. Translated, it gives CATSLGAGGPAKNIQYF. The V and J genes are TRBV15 and TRBJ2-4; 9 bases match TRBD2. Trimming cost V 5 bases and J 0 bases; bases outside gene matches: 8. Germline CDR1 LNHNV, CDR2 YYDKDF (reference sequence). This CDR3 comprises 17 residues.